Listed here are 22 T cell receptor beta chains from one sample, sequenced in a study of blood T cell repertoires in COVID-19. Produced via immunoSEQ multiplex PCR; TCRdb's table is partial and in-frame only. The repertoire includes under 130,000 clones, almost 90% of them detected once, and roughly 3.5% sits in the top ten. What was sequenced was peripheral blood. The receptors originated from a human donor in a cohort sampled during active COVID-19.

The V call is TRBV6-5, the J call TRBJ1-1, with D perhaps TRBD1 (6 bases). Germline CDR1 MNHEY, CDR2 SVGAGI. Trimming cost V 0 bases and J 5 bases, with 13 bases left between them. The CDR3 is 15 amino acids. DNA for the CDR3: TGTGCCAGCAGTTACTCGGCGGCAGGGGCGACTGAAGCTTTCTTT. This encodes CASSYSAAGATEAFF.

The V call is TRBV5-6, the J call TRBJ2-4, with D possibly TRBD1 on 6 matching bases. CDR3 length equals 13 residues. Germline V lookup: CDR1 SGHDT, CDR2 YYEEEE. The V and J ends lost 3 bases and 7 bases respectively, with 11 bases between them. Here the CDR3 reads CASSSTGTNIQYF. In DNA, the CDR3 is TGTGCCAGCAGCTCCACAGGGACCAACATTCAGTACTTC.

CDR3 loop: CASAFGGSTDTQYF. CDR3 nucleotide sequence: TGTGCCAGCGCATTTGGAGGGAGCACAGATACGCAGTATTTT. The chain couples TRBV7-9 to TRBJ2-3; D is possibly TRBD2 (6 bases). CDR1 and CDR2 from the germline V gene are SEHNR and FQNEAQ (reference sequence). CDR3 length equals 14 residues. V dropped 8 bases and J dropped 0 bases, with 12 bases sitting between them.

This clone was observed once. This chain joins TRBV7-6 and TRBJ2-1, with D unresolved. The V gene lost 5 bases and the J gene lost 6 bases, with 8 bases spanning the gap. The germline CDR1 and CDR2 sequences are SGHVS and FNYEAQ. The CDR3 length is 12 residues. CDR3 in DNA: TGTGCCAGCAGCCCGGGTGGCAATGAGCAGTTCTTC. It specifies CASSPGGNEQFF. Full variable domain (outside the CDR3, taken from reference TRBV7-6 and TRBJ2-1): GAGVSQSPRYKVTKRGQDVALRCDPISGHVSLYWYRQALGQGPEFLTYFNYEAQQDKSGLPNDRFSAERPEGSISTLTIQRTEQRDSAMYRCASSPGGNEQFFGPGTRLTVL.

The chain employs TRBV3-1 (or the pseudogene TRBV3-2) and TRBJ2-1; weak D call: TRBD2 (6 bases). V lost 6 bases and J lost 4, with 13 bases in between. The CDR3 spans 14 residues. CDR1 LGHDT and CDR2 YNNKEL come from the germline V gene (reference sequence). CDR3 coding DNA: TGTGCCAGCAGGCAACTCGCGGGGTACAATGAGCAGTTCTTC. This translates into CASRQLAGYNEQFF.

The CDR3 loop is CASSFGLGSDTQYF. The CDR3 coding sequence is TGTGCCAGCAGCTTTGGGCTGGGTTCAGATACGCAGTATTTT. The chain recombines TRBV7-9 with TRBJ2-3; D gene ambiguous. The CDR3 length is 14 residues. Trimming took off 3 bases at V and 4 bases at J, with 11 bases between the two ends. Germline V lookup: CDR1 SEHNR, CDR2 FQNEAQ (reference sequence).

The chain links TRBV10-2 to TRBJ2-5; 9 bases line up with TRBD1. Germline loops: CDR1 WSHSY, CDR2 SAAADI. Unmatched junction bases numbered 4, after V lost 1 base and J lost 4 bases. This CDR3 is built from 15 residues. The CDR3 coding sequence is TGCGCCAGCAGTGAGTGGACAGGGGAGGGAGAGACCCAGTACTTC. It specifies CASSEWTGEGETQYF.

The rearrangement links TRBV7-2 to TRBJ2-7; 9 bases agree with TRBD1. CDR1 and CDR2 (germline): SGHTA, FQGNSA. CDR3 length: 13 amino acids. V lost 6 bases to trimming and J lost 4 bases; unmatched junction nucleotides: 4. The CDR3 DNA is TGTGCCAGCAGAACAGGGGGCGCGTACGAGCAGTACTTC. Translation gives CASRTGGAYEQYF.

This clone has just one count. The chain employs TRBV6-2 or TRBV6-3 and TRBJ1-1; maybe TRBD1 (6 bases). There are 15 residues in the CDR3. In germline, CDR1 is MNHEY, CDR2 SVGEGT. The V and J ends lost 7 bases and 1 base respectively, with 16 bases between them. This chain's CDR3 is CASTPPGARNTEAFF. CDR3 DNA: TGTGCCAGCACCCCCCCAGGGGCTCGGAACACTGAAGCTTTCTTT.

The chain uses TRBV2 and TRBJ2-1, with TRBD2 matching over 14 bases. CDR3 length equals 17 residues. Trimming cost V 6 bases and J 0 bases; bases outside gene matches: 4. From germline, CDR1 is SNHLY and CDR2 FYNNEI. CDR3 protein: CASSETSGGGSYNEQFF. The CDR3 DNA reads TGTGCCAGCAGCGAGACTAGCGGGGGGGGCTCCTACAATGAGCAGTTCTTC.

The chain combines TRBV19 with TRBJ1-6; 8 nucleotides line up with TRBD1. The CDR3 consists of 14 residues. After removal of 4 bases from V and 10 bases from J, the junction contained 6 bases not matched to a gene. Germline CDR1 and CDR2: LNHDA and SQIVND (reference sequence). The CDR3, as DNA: TGTGCCAGTAGTACGGACAGGGTCGGATCACCCCTCCACTTT. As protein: CASSTDRVGSPLHF.

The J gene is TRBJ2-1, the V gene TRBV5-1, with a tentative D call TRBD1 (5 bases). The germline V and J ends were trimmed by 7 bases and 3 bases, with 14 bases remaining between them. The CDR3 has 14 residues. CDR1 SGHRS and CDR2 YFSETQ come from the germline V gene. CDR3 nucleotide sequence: TGCGCCAGCGGCAAGGGGCAGGGCTACAATGAGCAGTTCTTC. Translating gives CASGKGQGYNEQFF. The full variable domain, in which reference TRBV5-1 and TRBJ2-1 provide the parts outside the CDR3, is KAGVTQTPRYLIKTRGQQVTLSCSPISGHRSVSWYQQTPGQGLQFLFEYFSETQRNKGNFPGRFSGRQFSNSRSEMNVSTLELGDSALYLCASGKGQGYNEQFFGPGTRLTVL.

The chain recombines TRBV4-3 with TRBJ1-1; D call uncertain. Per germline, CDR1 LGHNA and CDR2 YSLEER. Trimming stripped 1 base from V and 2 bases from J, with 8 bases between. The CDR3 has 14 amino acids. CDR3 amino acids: CASSQAQLNTEAFF. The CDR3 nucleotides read TGCGCCAGCAGCCAAGCACAGCTTAACACTGAAGCTTTCTTT.

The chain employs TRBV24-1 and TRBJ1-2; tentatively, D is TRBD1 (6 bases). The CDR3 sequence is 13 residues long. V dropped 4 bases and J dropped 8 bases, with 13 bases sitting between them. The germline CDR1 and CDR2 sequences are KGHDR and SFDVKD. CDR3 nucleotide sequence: TGTGCCACCAGTGACACAGGGTTTGGCGGCTACACCTTC. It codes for CATSDTGFGGYTF.

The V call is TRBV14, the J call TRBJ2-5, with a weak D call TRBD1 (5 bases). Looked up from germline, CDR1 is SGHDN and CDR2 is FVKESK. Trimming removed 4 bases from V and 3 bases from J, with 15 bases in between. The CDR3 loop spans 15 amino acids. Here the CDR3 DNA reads TGTGCCAGCAGCCTTCGACAGAGAAACAAAGAGACCCAGTACTTC. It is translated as CASSLRQRNKETQYF.

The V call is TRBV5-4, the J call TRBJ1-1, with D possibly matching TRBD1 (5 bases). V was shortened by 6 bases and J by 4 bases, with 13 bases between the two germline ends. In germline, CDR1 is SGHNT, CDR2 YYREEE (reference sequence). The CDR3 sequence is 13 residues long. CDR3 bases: TGTGCCAGCAACCCAGGGTCGGGCACTGAAGCTTTCTTT. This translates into CASNPGSGTEAFF.

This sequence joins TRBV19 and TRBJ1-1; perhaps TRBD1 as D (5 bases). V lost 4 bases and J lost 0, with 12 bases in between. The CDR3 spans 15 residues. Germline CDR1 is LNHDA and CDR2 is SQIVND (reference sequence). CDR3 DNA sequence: TGTGCCAGTAGTAGAAGACAGAATATGAACACTGAAGCTTTCTTT. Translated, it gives CASSRRQNMNTEAFF.

The CDR3 bases are TGTGCCAGCAGCTTAGTCCTAACAGGGGGGGAAGAGACCCAGTACTTC. Its translation: CASSLVLTGGEETQYF. The chain recombines TRBV11-2 with TRBJ2-5, with D maybe TRBD1 (8 bases). The germline V and J ends were trimmed by 1 base and 3 bases, with 15 bases remaining between them. Germline loops: CDR1 SGHAT, CDR2 FQNNGV. This CDR3 spans 16 amino acids.

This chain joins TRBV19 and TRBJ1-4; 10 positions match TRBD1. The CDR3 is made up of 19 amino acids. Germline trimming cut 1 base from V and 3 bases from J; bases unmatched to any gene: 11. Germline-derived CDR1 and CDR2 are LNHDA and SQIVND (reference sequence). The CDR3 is CASSIVGTGVPEANEKLFF. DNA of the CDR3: TGTGCCAGTAGTATAGTAGGGACAGGGGTCCCCGAAGCTAATGAAAAACTGTTTTTT.

CDR3 residues: CASRRTSEAFF. DNA for the CDR3: TGTGCCAGCAGACGTACTTCTGAAGCTTTCTTT. The rearrangement joins TRBV11-2 to TRBJ1-1; no clear D. V dropped 6 bases and J dropped 6 bases, with 8 bases sitting between them. CDR3 length: 11 amino acids. Germline assignment: CDR1 SGHAT and CDR2 FQNNGV.

The CDR3 DNA is TGTGCCAGCAGTTTCGCCTTCACTAGCGGGAGAATCTACGAGCAGTACTTC. Its translation is CASSFAFTSGRIYEQYF. The chain links TRBV28 to TRBJ2-7; 11 bases are a match to TRBD2. This CDR3 comprises 17 residues. Germline loops: CDR1 MDHEN, CDR2 SYDVKM. V trimming: 3 bases; J trimming: 3 bases; junction bases outside the gene matches: 10. Full variable domain (missing parts from reference TRBV28 and TRBJ2-7): DVKVTQSSRYLVKRTGEKVFLECVQDMDHENMFWYRQDPGLGLRLIYFSYDVKMKEKGDIPEGYSVSREKKERFSLILESASTNQTSMYLCASSFAFTSGRIYEQYFGPGTRLTVT.

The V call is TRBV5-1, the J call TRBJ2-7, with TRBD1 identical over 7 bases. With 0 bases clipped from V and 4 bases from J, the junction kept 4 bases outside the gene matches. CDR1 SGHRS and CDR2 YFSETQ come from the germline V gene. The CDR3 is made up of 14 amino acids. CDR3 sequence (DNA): TGCGCCAGCAGCTTGGGGGACAGCCTTTACGAGCAGTACTTC. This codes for CASSLGDSLYEQYF.